This TCR beta chain was recorded in a study of blood T cell repertoires in COVID-19. Across the whole study: Samples came from the United States, Italy and Spain, spanning acute and convalescent COVID-19. T cells, B-cell-depleted T cells, or PBMCs provided the cDNA or gDNA that served as material.

Source study methods: Reference gene primer amplification in the assay estimated nucleated cell counts. Libraries were prepared by immunoSEQ multiplex PCR; TCRdb keeps only in-frame clonotypes and omits some of them. The V and J calls and clone size are taken from that table; D and trimming were inferred from the DNA. The data contain approximately 110,000 clones, roughly 80% of them singletons. V shed 1 base and J 7 bases; nucleotides not matched to a gene: 4. CDR1 and CDR2 (germline): SGHTA, FQGNSA. The CDR3 has 13 residues. This receptor was identified in a woman aged 70-85 years with acute or convalescent COVID-19. Material for sequencing was peripheral blood. The chain has TRBV7-2 and TRBJ2-7; TRBD1 aligns across 7 bases. The CDR3 reads CASSLGRGYEQYF. The DNA of the CDR3 is TGTGCCAGCAGCTTAGGCAGGGGGTATGAGCAGTACTTC.